These 10 T cell receptor beta chains were sequenced from one sample in a study of blood T cell repertoires in COVID-19. Produced via immunoSEQ multiplex PCR; TCRdb's table is partial and in-frame only. The repertoire holds about 240,000 clones, with around 89% as singletons. The specimen sequenced was PBMCs or T cells enriched from blood (not recorded which). The receptors originated from a middle-aged man who had recovered from COVID-19.

The genes are TRBV18 and TRBJ1-2; TRBD1 agrees at 8 bases. V was clipped by 3 bases and J by 6 bases; unmatched bases: 6. Germline V lookup: CDR1 KGHSH, CDR2 LQKENI. The CDR3 is 14 residues long. CDR3 residues: CASSPTDRVDGYTF. In nucleotides, the CDR3 is TGTGCCAGCTCACCTACGGACAGGGTAGATGGCTACACCTTC.

This chain joins TRBV11-3 and TRBJ2-5; the D is unclear. V was pared by 3 bases and J by 5 bases, with 7 bases between. The CDR3 spans 12 residues. Per the germline V gene, CDR1 is SGHNT and CDR2 is YENEEA. CDR3 nucleotides: TGTGCCAGCAGCTTTCTGGGCGAGACCCAGTACTTC. Translated: CASSFLGETQYF.

The chain combines TRBV7-9 with TRBJ2-3; 7 bases map to TRBD1. The germline V gene has CDR1 SEHNR and CDR2 FQNEAQ (reference sequence). V gave up 1 base and J gave up 4 bases; unmatched junction bases: 5. The length of the CDR3 is 15 residues. The CDR3: CASSLEGGAADTQYF. Written as DNA, the CDR3 is TGTGCCAGCAGCTTAGAAGGGGGCGCAGCAGATACGCAGTATTTT.

For this clone: At one of its ends the junction is not consistent with the germline gene, which may arise from a read error. This rearrangement joins TRBV28 to TRBJ1-1, with D possibly matching TRBD1 (6 bases). Germline CDR1 is MDHEN and CDR2 is SYDVKM. This CDR3 is 21 amino acids long. The CDR3 region is CDSSRPLLFSGRRGMNTEAFF. CDR3 nucleotides: TGTGACAGCAGTCGGCCTCTTTTGTTTTCCGGGCGCAGGGGCATGAACACTGAAGCTTTCTTT.

Only one count was recorded for this clone. The V call is TRBV5-4, the J call TRBJ2-7; 7 nucleotides agree with TRBD1. J lost 3 bases, V lost 4 bases, and 10 bases had no gene match. Germline assignment: CDR1 SGHNT and CDR2 YYREEE (reference sequence). The CDR3 loop spans 15 amino acids. CDR3 coding DNA: TGTGCCAGCAGCCACGACAGGGAGTTCCTCTACGAGCAGTACTTC. As protein: CASSHDREFLYEQYF.

V gene TRBV12-3 or TRBV12-4 combines with J gene TRBJ1-1; the D gene is possibly TRBD1 (5 bases). V was shortened by 6 bases and J by 3 bases, with 11 bases between the two germline ends. The CDR3 is made up of 13 amino acids. In DNA form, the CDR3 reads TGTGCCAGCAGATCCCAGGGTTACACTGAAGCTTTCTTT. Its translation is CASRSQGYTEAFF.

The chain is built from TRBV5-1 and TRBJ2-2; D is unresolved. Germline V gene data show CDR1 as SGHRS and CDR2 as YFSETQ. Trimming left V 0 bases short and J 7 bases short, with 19 bases between. The CDR3 contains 17 residues. CDR3 DNA sequence: TGCGCCAGCAGCTTGGATGTGTACCCGAGCTCTGGCGGGGAGCTGTTTTTT. It is translated as CASSLDVYPSSGGELFF.

This chain connects TRBV6-2 or TRBV6-3 to TRBJ2-7, with a possible D match to TRBD1 (5 bases). CDR1 and CDR2 from the germline V gene are MNHEY and SVGEGT. Deletions cut 0 bases from V and 2 bases from J, with 5 bases between. There are 13 residues in the CDR3. CDR3 amino acids: CASSYSDTYEQYF. CDR3 nucleotides: TGTGCCAGCAGTTACTCGGACACCTACGAGCAGTACTTC.

The J gene is TRBJ2-2, the V gene TRBV18; D may be TRBD2 (5 bases). Germline V lookup: CDR1 KGHSH, CDR2 LQKENI. The length of the CDR3 is 14 residues. Trimming left V 4 bases short and J 4 bases short, with 10 bases between. The CDR3, as DNA: TGTGCCAGCTCACTAGCGAAAAGCACCGGGGAGCTGTTTTTT. Amino acid sequence: CASSLAKSTGELFF.

V and J are TRBV13 and TRBJ1-5; 11 bases are a match to TRBD1. The CDR3 contains 18 residues. V was clipped by 3 bases and J by 2 bases; unmatched bases: 9. Germline V gives CDR1 PRHDT, CDR2 FYEKMQ (reference sequence). The CDR3 DNA follows: TGTGCCAGCAGCTTCTCCGGACAGGGGGCCAGAGGCAATCAGCCCCAGCATTTT. The encoded protein is CASSFSGQGARGNQPQHF.